The 31 T cell receptor beta chains below were found in one sample sequenced in a study of OX40 agonist ivuxolimab in advanced cancers. The method was immunoSEQ multiplex PCR; TCRdb's version includes in-frame clones alone and lacks a portion of them. The data contain fewer than 85,000 clones, approximately 91% of them singletons. The sample in question was CD4+ or CD8+ T cells sorted from blood, obtained in a trial of the OX40 agonist ivuxolimab. Source of these receptors: an adult with an advanced solid tumor such as melanoma, head and neck, liver or kidney cancer.

The count of this clone is one. This chain uses TRBV5-6 with TRBJ1-3; D gene unclear. Germline V gives CDR1 SGHDT, CDR2 YYEEEE. The CDR3 totals 14 residues. Trimming took 1 base from V and 9 from J, leaving 14 bases between them. The CDR3 sequence is CASSLYGLLPTIYF. The CDR3 DNA reads TGTGCCAGCAGCTTGTACGGACTCCTCCCCACCATATATTTT.

V is TRBV2 and J is TRBJ2-4, with 7 bases matching TRBD1. CDR1 and CDR2 (germline): SNHLY, FYNNEI. V was clipped by 3 bases and J by 0 bases; unmatched bases: 5. The CDR3 runs to 16 residues. CDR3 residues: CASSEGQSPAKNIQYF. The CDR3, as DNA: TGTGCCAGCAGTGAGGGACAGAGCCCAGCCAAAAACATTCAGTACTTC.

The chain combines TRBV5-1 with TRBJ1-4; a possible D gene is TRBD1 (6 bases). The CDR3 is 15 amino acids. With 0 bases removed from V and 8 bases from J, the gap between germline ends came to 14 bases. Germline lookup yields CDR1 SGHRS and CDR2 YFSETQ. The CDR3 sequence is CASSLEGGVREKLFF. In DNA, the CDR3 is TGCGCCAGCAGCTTGGAGGGGGGAGTGAGGGAAAAACTGTTTTTT. The whole variable domain, remainder taken from reference TRBV5-1 and TRBJ1-4, is KAGVTQTPRYLIKTRGQQVTLSCSPISGHRSVSWYQQTPGQGLQFLFEYFSETQRNKGNFPGRFSGRQFSNSRSEMNVSTLELGDSALYLCASSLEGGVREKLFFGSGTQLSVL.

In its sample, this clone was seen once. The genes are TRBV5-1 and TRBJ1-1, with D uncertain. CDR1 SGHRS and CDR2 YFSETQ come from the germline V gene. The CDR3 spans 13 residues. V lost 5 bases and J lost 1, with 9 bases in between. The CDR3 loop is CASRAQANTEAFF. CDR3 nucleotides: TGCGCCAGCAGAGCTCAGGCGAACACTGAAGCTTTCTTT.

The CDR3 nucleotides read TGTGCCAGTAGTGGACAGGGAGGGAGTTGGACTGAAGCTTTCTTT. Its protein product is CASSGQGGSWTEAFF. The chain uses TRBV19 and TRBJ1-1, with 8 bases identical to TRBD1. The germline gives CDR1 LNHDA, CDR2 SQIVND (reference sequence). CDR3 length equals 15 residues. V was clipped by 5 bases and J by 5 bases; unmatched bases: 10.

V is TRBV5-4 and J is TRBJ2-7; no reliable D call. Germline V lookup: CDR1 SGHNT, CDR2 YYREEE (reference sequence). Between the trimmed V and J ends, which lost 0 bases and 3 bases, there was a span of 10 bases. The CDR3 consists of 14 residues. The CDR3 loop reads CASSLGLLGYEQYF. DNA for the CDR3: TGTGCCAGCAGCTTGGGTCTCTTGGGCTACGAGCAGTACTTC.

Remarks on this clone: Relative to the germline gene, one junction end is altered; a read error may explain this. V usage is TRBV18 and J usage is TRBJ2-1, with 7 bases lining up with TRBD2. Germline V lookup: CDR1 KGHSH, CDR2 LQKENI. The CDR3 totals 16 residues. CDR3 in amino acids: CASSPSASGSFNEQFF. DNA of the CDR3: TGTGCCAGCTCACCATCCGCTAGCGGCTCCTTCAATGAGCAGTTCTTC. Complete variable domain (other parts from reference TRBV18 and TRBJ2-1): NAGVMQNPRHLVRRRGQEARLRCSPMKGHSHVYWYRQLPEEGLKFMVYLQKENIIDESGMPKERFSAEFPKEGPSILRIQQVVRGDSAAYFCASSPSASGSFNEQFFGPGTRLTVL.

The chain is built from TRBV5-1 and TRBJ2-5; TRBD1 might be the D (5 bases). Between the trimmed V and J ends, which lost 4 bases and 0 bases, there was a span of 13 bases. Per the germline V gene, CDR1 is SGHRS and CDR2 is YFSETQ. This CDR3 region has 15 residues. The DNA for the CDR3 is TGCGCCAGCAGCCCCTCCCCAGGGTACCAAGAGACCCAGTACTTC. Its protein product is CASSPSPGYQETQYF.

The V gene is TRBV19, the J gene TRBJ2-5; D remains ambiguous. Germline loops: CDR1 LNHDA, CDR2 SQIVND (reference sequence). This CDR3 has 13 residues. V was trimmed by 6 bases and J by 4 bases, leaving 12 bases between them. The CDR3: CASSFTQRETQYF. CDR3 nucleotides: TGTGCCAGTAGCTTTACCCAGCGAGAGACCCAGTACTTC.

The chain couples TRBV10-3 to TRBJ1-1, with no clear D. CDR1 is ENHRY, CDR2 SYGVKD, per germline. This CDR3 is 12 amino acids long. The V gene lost 3 bases and the J gene lost 5 bases, with 7 bases spanning the gap. In DNA form, the CDR3 reads TGTGCCATCAGTGACGGGAGGACTGAAGCTTTCTTT. Its translation is CAISDGRTEAFF.

The chain combines TRBV9 with TRBJ2-1; TRBD1 matches at 9 bases. Germline trimming cut 4 bases from V and 5 bases from J; bases unmatched to any gene: 10. Per germline, CDR1 SGDLS and CDR2 YYNGEE. This CDR3 comprises 16 residues. The CDR3 sequence: CASSPGGTGWDNEQFF. The CDR3 DNA follows: TGTGCCAGCAGCCCCGGAGGGACAGGGTGGGACAATGAGCAGTTCTTC. The full variable domain, in which reference TRBV9 and TRBJ2-1 provide the parts outside the CDR3, is DSGVTQTPKHLITATGQRVTLRCSPRSGDLSVYWYQQSLDQGLQFLIQYYNGEERAKGNILERFSAQQFPDLHSELNLSSLELGDSALYFCASSPGGTGWDNEQFFGPGTRLTVL.

This chain joins TRBV6-5 and TRBJ1-2, with 9 bases aligning to TRBD1. The V and J ends lost 6 bases and 8 bases, in that order; junction bases with no gene match: 7. The germline V gene has CDR1 MNHEY and CDR2 SVGAGI. The CDR3 length is 13 residues. CDR3 region: CASSRDREWGYTF. The CDR3 DNA sequence: TGTGCCAGCAGCCGGGACAGGGAGTGGGGCTACACCTTC.

V gene TRBV20-1 combines with J gene TRBJ1-3; tentative D call: TRBD1 (5 bases). V shed 3 bases and J shed 8 bases, with 8 bases lying between them. Germline V lookup: CDR1 DFQATT, CDR2 SNEGSKA (reference sequence). The CDR3 runs 11 residues. Here the CDR3 reads CSASTGYTIYF. For the CDR3, the DNA is TGCAGTGCTAGCACAGGATACACCATATATTTT.

The genes are TRBV18 and TRBJ2-7; D unresolved. The CDR3 has 13 amino acids. V was cut by 3 bases and J by 0 bases, with 6 bases left in between. CDR1 KGHSH and CDR2 LQKENI come from the germline V gene. This CDR3 reads CASSPRPSYEQYF. In nucleotides, the CDR3 is TGTGCCAGCTCACCCCGTCCCTCCTACGAGCAGTACTTC.

Only one count was recorded for this clone. The J gene is TRBJ1-1, the V gene TRBV4-3; a possible D gene is TRBD1 (5 bases). CDR3 length: 15 residues. From germline, CDR1 is LGHNA and CDR2 YSLEER. Trimming shortened V by 3 bases and J by 1 base, and 12 bases separated the two germline ends. CDR3 bases: TGCGCCAGCAGCCAGGTAGGGGAAGGGAACACTGAAGCTTTCTTT. It is translated as CASSQVGEGNTEAFF.

This chain uses TRBV6-1 with TRBJ2-5; no reliable D call. Germline CDR1 and CDR2: MNHNS and SASEGT. V dropped 1 base and J dropped 5 bases, with 8 bases sitting between them. This CDR3 is 13 amino acids long. CDR3: CASSEESWETQYF. Written as DNA, the CDR3 is TGTGCCAGCAGTGAAGAGTCTTGGGAGACCCAGTACTTC.

The rearrangement links TRBV30 to TRBJ2-3; 10 bases line up with TRBD2. Trimming at V came to 3 bases and at J to 3 bases, leaving 3 bases not matched to a gene. The germline CDR1 and CDR2 sequences are GTSNPN and SVGIG (reference sequence). This CDR3 contains 14 residues. CDR3 in DNA: TGTGCCTGGAGCAGCGGGGGGGGGACAGATACGCAGTATTTT. It codes for CAWSSGGGTDTQYF. Supplemented by reference TRBV30 and TRBJ2-3, the full variable domain reads SQTIHQWPATLVQPVGSPLSLECTVEGTSNPNLYWYRQAAGRGLQLLFYSVGIGQISSEVPQNLSASRPQDRQFILSSKKLLLSDSGFYLCAWSSGGGTDTQYFGPGTRLTVL.

The gene calls are TRBV10-1 and TRBJ2-3; 8 bases align to TRBD2. Trimming removed 2 bases from V and 4 bases from J; junction bases left unmatched: 5. Germline V gives CDR1 WNHNN, CDR2 SYGVQD (reference sequence). This CDR3 is 15 amino acids long. CDR3 sequence (DNA): TGCGCCAGCAGTGAGCGGCGGGGGGCGGCAGATACGCAGTATTTT. This sequence encodes CASSERRGAADTQYF.

The rearrangement joins TRBV19 to TRBJ1-1, with TRBD1 identical over 9 bases. V dropped 7 bases and J dropped 4; count of bases not matched to a gene: 19. In germline, CDR1 is LNHDA, CDR2 SQIVND (reference sequence). The CDR3 has 18 amino acids. The CDR3 spells CASTSGWTGDLLTTEAFF. The CDR3 DNA follows: TGTGCCAGTACCTCGGGCTGGACAGGGGATCTCCTTACCACTGAAGCTTTCTTT.

The chain couples TRBV5-5 to TRBJ1-4; 8 bases are shared with TRBD1. V shed 2 bases, J shed 6 bases, and the junction held 6 bases outside the gene matches. This CDR3 has 15 residues. Germline V lookup: CDR1 SGHKS, CDR2 YYEKEE (reference sequence). CDR3 residues: CASSLFQGADEKLFF. The CDR3 DNA reads TGTGCCAGCAGCTTATTTCAGGGGGCCGATGAAAAACTGTTTTTT.

V is TRBV7-2 and J is TRBJ1-6; D gene unclear. The V end lost 6 bases, the J end lost 0 bases, and 9 bases lay between the germline ends. The CDR3 loop spans 15 amino acids. The germline gives CDR1 SGHTA, CDR2 FQGNSA. The CDR3 sequence: CASRLRSSYNSPLHF. The CDR3 DNA follows: TGTGCCAGCAGGCTCAGGAGCTCCTATAATTCACCCCTCCACTTT.

The V call is TRBV5-6, the J call TRBJ1-4, with D perhaps TRBD1 (5 bases). The CDR3 extends over 13 amino acids. CDR1 is SGHDT and CDR2 is YYEEEE in the germline V gene. The V and J ends lost 2 bases and 8 bases respectively, with 10 bases between them. CDR3: CASSLRGREKLFF. Written as DNA, the CDR3 is TGTGCCAGCAGCTTACGGGGGAGGGAAAAACTGTTTTTT.

The V call is TRBV5-1, the J call TRBJ2-7; D unresolved. Trimming stripped 0 bases from V and 6 bases from J, with 7 bases between. The length of the CDR3 is 12 residues. Germline V lookup: CDR1 SGHRS, CDR2 YFSETQ. The CDR3 protein is CASSLDGGEQYF. CDR3 DNA sequence: TGCGCCAGCAGCTTGGATGGTGGCGAGCAGTACTTC.

The chain recombines TRBV19 with TRBJ2-6; no definite D call. V was trimmed by 0 bases and J by 0 bases, leaving 0 bases between them. Germline loops: CDR1 LNHDA, CDR2 SQIVND (reference sequence). CDR3 length: 14 amino acids. CDR3 sequence (DNA): TGTGCCAGTAGTATAGACTCTGGGGCCAACGTCCTGACTTTC. Protein product: CASSIDSGANVLTF. Full variable domain (outside the CDR3, taken from reference TRBV19 and TRBJ2-6): DGGITQSPKYLFRKEGQNVTLSCEQNLNHDAMYWYRQDPGQGLRLIYYSQIVNDFQKGDIAEGYSVSREKKESFPLTVTSAQKNPTAFYLCASSIDSGANVLTFGAGSRLTVL.

This rearrangement joins TRBV29-1 to TRBJ2-3; the D gene is possibly TRBD2 (7 bases). Trimming took 0 bases from V and 4 from J, leaving 14 bases between them. Germline CDR1 SQVTM, CDR2 ANQGSEA. CDR3 length: 15 residues. The CDR3 nucleotides read TGCAGCGTTGAAGATCTCGGGGGGCGGGCAGATACGCAGTATTTT. Translating it yields CSVEDLGGRADTQYF.

This chain connects TRBV5-6 to TRBJ2-1; no definite D call. Trimming left V 0 bases short and J 12 bases short, with 16 bases between. The CDR3 covers 14 residues. Germline V gene lookup returns CDR1 SGHDT and CDR2 YYEEEE. This CDR3 reads CASSLAVPGFRQFF. Here the CDR3 DNA reads TGTGCCAGCAGCTTGGCGGTCCCCGGTTTTAGGCAGTTCTTC.

The V gene is TRBV7-8, the J gene TRBJ2-7, with D unclear. This CDR3 region has 14 residues. CDR1 is SGHVS and CDR2 is FQNEAQ in the germline V gene. Trimming cost V 5 bases and J 3 bases, with 14 bases left between them. CDR3 DNA: TGTGCCAGCAGCCCAACGAGGTCGGGCTACGAGCAGTACTTC. It codes for CASSPTRSGYEQYF.

The chain carries TRBV6-6 and TRBJ2-7; D is tentatively TRBD1 or TRBD2 (5 bases each). The germline V gene has CDR1 MNHNY and CDR2 SVGAGI (reference sequence). V dropped 5 bases and J dropped 1 base, with 15 bases sitting between them. The CDR3 contains 15 residues. The CDR3 DNA follows: TGTGCCAGCAGTGCAGGCCGGGACCGGTCCTACGAGCAGTACTTC. Translated, it gives CASSAGRDRSYEQYF.

The chain has TRBV11-2 and TRBJ2-5; D assignment may be TRBD1 or TRBD2 (5 bases each). The DNA end lines up better with TRBJ2-7; the J call may be wrong. The CDR3 is 15 residues long. Germline CDR1 reads SGHAT; CDR2 reads FQNNGV. CDR3 residues: CASSARGTLADEQYF. The CDR3 coding sequence is TGTGCCAGCAGCGCTAGAGGGACCCTAGCCGACGAGCAGTACTTC.

This rearrangement joins TRBV27 to TRBJ1-5; tentative D call: TRBD1 (6 bases). The CDR3 totals 16 residues. Germline V lookup: CDR1 MNHEY, CDR2 SMNVEV (reference sequence). Trimming took off 6 bases at V and 4 bases at J, with 19 bases between the two ends. The CDR3 DNA follows: TGTGCCAGCAGACCGAGCGGACAGTTATGGAATCAGCCCCAGCATTTT. This codes for CASRPSGQLWNQPQHF.

The V gene is TRBV10-2, the J gene TRBJ2-5; D may be TRBD2 (6 bases). V was trimmed by 10 bases and J by 6 bases, leaving 24 bases between them. Germline CDR1 and CDR2: WSHSY and SAAADI. The CDR3 totals 15 residues. The CDR3: CATRRLAESRQTQYF. DNA for the CDR3: TGCGCCACCCGGAGGTTAGCGGAGTCGCGTCAGACCCAGTACTTC.